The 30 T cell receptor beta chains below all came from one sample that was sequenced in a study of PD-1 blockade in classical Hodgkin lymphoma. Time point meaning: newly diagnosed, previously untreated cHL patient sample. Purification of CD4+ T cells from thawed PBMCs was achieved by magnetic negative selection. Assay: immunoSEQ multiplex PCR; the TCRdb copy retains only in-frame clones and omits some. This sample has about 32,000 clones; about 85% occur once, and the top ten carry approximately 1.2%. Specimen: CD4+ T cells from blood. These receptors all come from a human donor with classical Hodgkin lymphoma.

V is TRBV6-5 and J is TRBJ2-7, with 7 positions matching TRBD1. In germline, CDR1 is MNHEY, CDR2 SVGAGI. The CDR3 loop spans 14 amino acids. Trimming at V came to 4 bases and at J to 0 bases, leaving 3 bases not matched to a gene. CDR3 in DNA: TGTGCCAGCAGTTCAGACAGGGTCTCCTACGAGCAGTACTTC. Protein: CASSSDRVSYEQYF.

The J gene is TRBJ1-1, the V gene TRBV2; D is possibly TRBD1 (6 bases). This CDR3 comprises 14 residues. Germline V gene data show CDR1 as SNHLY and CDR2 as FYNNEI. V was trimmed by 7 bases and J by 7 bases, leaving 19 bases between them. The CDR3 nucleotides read TGTGCCAGCACCTTGACAGCTGGACAGTTTGAAGCTTTCTTT. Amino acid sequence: CASTLTAGQFEAFF.

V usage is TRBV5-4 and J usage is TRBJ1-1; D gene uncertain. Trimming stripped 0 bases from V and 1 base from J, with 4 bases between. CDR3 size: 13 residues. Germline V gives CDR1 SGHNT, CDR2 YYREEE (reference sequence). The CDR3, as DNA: TGTGCCAGCAGCTTGGACCAGAACACTGAAGCTTTCTTT. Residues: CASSLDQNTEAFF.

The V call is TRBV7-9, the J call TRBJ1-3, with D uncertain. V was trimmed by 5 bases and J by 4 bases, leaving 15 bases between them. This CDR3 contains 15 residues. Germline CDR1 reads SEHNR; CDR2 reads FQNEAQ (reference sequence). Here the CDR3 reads CASSPPQRRGNTIYF. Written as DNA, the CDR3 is TGTGCCAGCAGCCCGCCCCAGAGACGGGGAAACACCATATATTTT.

The CDR3 coding sequence is TGTGCCAGCAGCTTACTTGTCCCAAGCGGGGGGAACACCGGGGAGCTGTTTTTT. Protein sequence: CASSLLVPSGGNTGELFF. The V gene is TRBV7-8, the J gene TRBJ2-2, with 8 bases that match TRBD2. The CDR3 extends over 18 amino acids. Germline V gives CDR1 SGHVS, CDR2 FQNEAQ. V lost 2 bases, J lost 1 base, and 9 bases stayed unmatched.

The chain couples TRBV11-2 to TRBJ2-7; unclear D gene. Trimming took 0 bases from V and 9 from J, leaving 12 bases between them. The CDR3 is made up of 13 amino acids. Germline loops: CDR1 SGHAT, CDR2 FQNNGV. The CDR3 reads CASSLDRRPSQYF. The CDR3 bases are TGTGCCAGCAGCTTAGACCGCAGACCGTCGCAGTACTTC. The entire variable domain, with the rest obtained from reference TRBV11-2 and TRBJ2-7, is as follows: EAGVAQSPRYKIIEKRQSVAFWCNPISGHATLYWYQQILGQGPKLLIQFQNNGVVDDSQLPKDRFSAERLKGVDSTLKIQPAKLEDSAVYLCASSLDRRPSQYFGPGTRLTVT.

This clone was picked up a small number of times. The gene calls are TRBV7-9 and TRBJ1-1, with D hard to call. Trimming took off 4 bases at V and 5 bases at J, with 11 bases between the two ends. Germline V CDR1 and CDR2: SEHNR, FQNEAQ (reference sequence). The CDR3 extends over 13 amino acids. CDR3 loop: CASSSQSNTEAFF. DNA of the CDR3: TGTGCCAGCAGCTCTCAAAGCAATACTGAAGCTTTCTTT.

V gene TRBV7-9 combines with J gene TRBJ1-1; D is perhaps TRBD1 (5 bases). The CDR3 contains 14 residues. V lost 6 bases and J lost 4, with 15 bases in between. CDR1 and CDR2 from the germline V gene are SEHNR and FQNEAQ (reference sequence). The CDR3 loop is CASSRTGGFTEAFF. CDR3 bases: TGTGCCAGCAGTCGGACGGGGGGGTTCACTGAAGCTTTCTTT.

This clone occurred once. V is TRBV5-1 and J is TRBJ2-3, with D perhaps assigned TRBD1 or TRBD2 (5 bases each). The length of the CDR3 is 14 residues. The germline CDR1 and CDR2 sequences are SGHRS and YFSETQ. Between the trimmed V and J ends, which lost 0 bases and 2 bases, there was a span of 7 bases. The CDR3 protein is CASSLGGATDTQYF. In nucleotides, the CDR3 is TGCGCCAGCAGCTTGGGAGGGGCCACAGATACGCAGTATTTT.

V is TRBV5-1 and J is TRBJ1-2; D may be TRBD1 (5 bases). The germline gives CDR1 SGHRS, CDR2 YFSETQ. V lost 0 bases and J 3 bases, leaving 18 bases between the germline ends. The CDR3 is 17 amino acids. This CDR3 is CASSLASRRGWDYGYTF. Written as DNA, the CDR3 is TGCGCCAGCAGCTTGGCCTCGCGGAGGGGCTGGGACTATGGCTACACCTTC.

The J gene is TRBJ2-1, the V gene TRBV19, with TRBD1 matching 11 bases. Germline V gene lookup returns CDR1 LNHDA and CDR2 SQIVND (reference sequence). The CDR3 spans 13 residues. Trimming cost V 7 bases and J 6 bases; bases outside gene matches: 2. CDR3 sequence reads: CASKGQGGNEQFF. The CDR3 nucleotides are TGTGCCAGTAAGGGACAGGGGGGCAATGAGCAGTTCTTC.

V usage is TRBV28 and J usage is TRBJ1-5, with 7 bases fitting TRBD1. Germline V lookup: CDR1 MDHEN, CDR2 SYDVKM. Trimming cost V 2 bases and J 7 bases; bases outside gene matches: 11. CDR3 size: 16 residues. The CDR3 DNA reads TGTGCCAGCAGTTTAGGGGGAGGGGGCCGCCGGCAGCCCCAGCATTTT. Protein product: CASSLGGGGRRQPQHF. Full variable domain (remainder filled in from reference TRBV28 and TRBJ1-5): DVKVTQSSRYLVKRTGEKVFLECVQDMDHENMFWYRQDPGLGLRLIYFSYDVKMKEKGDIPEGYSVSREKKERFSLILESASTNQTSMYLCASSLGGGGRRQPQHFGDGTRLSIL.

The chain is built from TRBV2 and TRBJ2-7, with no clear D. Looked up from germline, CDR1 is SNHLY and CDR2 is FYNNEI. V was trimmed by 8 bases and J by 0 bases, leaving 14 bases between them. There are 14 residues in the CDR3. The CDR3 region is CASRDNSLSYEQYF. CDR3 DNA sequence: TGTGCCAGCCGAGATAACAGCCTCTCCTACGAGCAGTACTTC.

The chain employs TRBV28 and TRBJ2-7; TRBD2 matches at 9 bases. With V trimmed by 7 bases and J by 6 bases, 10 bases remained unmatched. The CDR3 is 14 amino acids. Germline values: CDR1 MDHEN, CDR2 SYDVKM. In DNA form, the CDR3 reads TGTGCCAGCATTCTAGCGGGACAGATCACCGAGCAGTACTTC. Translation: CASILAGQITEQYF.

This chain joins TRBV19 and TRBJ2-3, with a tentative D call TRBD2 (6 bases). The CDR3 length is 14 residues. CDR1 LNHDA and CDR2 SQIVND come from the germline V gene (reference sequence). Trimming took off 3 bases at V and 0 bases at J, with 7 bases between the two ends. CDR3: CASSMRDSTDTQYF. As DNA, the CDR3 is TGTGCCAGTAGTATGCGGGACAGCACAGATACGCAGTATTTT.

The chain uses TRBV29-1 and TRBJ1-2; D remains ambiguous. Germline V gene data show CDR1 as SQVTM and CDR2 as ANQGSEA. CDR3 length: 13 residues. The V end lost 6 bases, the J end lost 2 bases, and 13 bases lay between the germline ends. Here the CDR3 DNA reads TGCAGCGTCGCATTGTCCCTGAACTATGGCTACACCTTC. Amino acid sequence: CSVALSLNYGYTF.

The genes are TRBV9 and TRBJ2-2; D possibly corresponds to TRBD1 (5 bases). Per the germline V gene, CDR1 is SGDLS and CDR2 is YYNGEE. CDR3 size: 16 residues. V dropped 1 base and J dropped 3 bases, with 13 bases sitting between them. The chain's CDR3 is CASSVRQGLDTGELFF. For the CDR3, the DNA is TGTGCCAGCAGCGTAAGGCAGGGCCTAGACACCGGGGAGCTGTTTTTT.

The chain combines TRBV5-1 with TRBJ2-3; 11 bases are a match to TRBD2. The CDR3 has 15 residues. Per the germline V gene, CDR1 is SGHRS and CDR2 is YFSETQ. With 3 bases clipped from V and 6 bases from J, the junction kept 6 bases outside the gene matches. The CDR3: CASSSLAGDGDTQYF. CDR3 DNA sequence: TGCGCCAGCAGCTCACTAGCGGGAGATGGGGATACGCAGTATTTT.

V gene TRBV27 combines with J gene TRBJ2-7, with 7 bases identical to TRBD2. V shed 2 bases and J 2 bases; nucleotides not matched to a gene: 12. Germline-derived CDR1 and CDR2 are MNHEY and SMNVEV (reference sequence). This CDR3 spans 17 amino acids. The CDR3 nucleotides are TGTGCCAGCAGTTTAAGGGAGGTTTCTAGCGGTACCTACGAGCAGTACTTC. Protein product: CASSLREVSSGTYEQYF.

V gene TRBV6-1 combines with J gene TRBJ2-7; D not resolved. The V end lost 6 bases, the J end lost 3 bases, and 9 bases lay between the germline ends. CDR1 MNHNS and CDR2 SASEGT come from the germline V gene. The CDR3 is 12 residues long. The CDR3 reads CASRFLVYEQYF. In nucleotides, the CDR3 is TGTGCCAGCAGATTCCTCGTCTACGAGCAGTACTTC.

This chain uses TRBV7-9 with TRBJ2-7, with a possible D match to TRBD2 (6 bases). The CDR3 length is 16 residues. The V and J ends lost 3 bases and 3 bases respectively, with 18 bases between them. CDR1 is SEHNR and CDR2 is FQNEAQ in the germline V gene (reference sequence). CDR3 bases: TGTGCCAGCAGCTTTGGAGGGTCCCTAGGACTCTACGAGCAGTACTTC. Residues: CASSFGGSLGLYEQYF.

As DNA, the CDR3 is TGTGCCAGCAGCGTAGTGATTGAGGGAAATGAGCAGTTCTTC. It translates to CASSVVIEGNEQFF. This sequence joins TRBV9 and TRBJ2-1, with D possibly TRBD2 on 5 matching bases. CDR3 size: 14 residues. Germline CDR1 is SGDLS and CDR2 is YYNGEE. V was pared by 0 bases and J by 7 bases, with 11 bases between.

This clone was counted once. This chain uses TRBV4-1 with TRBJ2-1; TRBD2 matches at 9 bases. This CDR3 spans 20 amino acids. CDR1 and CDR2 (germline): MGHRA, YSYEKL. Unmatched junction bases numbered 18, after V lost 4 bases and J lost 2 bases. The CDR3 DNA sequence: TGCGCCAGCAGCCCGCTGGGGCGGGAGGGCCTTAAGGGGCCCTACAATGAGCAGTTCTTC. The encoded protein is CASSPLGREGLKGPYNEQFF.

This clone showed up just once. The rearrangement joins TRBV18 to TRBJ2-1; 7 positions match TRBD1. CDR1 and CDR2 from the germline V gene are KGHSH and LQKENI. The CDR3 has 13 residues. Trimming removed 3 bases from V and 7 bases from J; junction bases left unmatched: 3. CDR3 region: CASSPDRRNEQFF. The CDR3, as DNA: TGTGCCAGCTCACCGGACAGGCGAAATGAGCAGTTCTTC.

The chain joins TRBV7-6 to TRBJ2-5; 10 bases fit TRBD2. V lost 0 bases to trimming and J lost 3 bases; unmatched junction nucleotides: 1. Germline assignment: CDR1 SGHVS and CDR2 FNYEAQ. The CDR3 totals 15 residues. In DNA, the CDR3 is TGTGCCAGCAGCTTAGCACTAGCGGGGAAAGAGACCCAGTACTTC. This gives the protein CASSLALAGKETQYF.

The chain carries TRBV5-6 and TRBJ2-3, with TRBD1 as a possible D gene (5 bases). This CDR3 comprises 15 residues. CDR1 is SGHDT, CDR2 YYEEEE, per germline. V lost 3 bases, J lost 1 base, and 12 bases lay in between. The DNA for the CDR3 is TGTGCCAGCAGCTGGGGCCCCCTGGGCACAGATACGCAGTATTTT. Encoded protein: CASSWGPLGTDTQYF.

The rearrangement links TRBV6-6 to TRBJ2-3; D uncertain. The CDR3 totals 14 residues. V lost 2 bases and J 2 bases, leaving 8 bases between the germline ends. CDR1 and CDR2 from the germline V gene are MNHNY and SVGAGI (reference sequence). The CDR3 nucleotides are TGTGCCAGCAGTTACGATCGTCACACAGATACGCAGTATTTT. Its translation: CASSYDRHTDTQYF.

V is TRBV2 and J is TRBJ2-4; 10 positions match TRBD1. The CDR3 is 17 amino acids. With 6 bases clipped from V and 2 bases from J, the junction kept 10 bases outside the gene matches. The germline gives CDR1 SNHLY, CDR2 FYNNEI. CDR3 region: CASRDSTGGASKNIQYF. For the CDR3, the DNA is TGTGCCAGCAGGGACTCGACAGGGGGCGCCTCCAAAAACATTCAGTACTTC.

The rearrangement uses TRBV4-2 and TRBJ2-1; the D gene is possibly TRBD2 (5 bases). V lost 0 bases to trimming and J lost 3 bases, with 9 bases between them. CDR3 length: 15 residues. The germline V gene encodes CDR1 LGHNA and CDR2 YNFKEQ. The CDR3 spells CASSQDGGGYNEQFF. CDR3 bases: TGTGCCAGCAGCCAAGATGGAGGAGGCTACAATGAGCAGTTCTTC.

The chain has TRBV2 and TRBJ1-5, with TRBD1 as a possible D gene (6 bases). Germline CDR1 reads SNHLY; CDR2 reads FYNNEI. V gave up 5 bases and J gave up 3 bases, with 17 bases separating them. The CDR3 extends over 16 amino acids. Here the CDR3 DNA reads TGTGCCAGCAGTTGGGAATCAACAGGGAACAATCAGCCCCAGCATTTT. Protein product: CASSWESTGNNQPQHF.